The table lists the clone carrying this T cell receptor beta chain with a few counts. Every subset had its genomic DNA shared out evenly among several immunoSEQ plates. The assay was immunoSEQ multiplex PCR, and TCRdb's table has in-frame clones only and misses some. The sample includes around 530,000 clones, just over 75% of them seen just once. The V end lost 6 bases, the J end lost 0 bases, and 6 bases lay between the germline ends. The CDR3 loop spans 13 amino acids. Germline V gives CDR1 KGHSH, CDR2 LQKENI. The data were taken from a study of shared clonotypes between healthy human individuals. The chain combines TRBV18 with TRBJ1-3; D is uncertain. The specimen was PBMCs. This receptor was identified in a woman between 35 and 50 years old in good health. Some clones in this sample may be carry-over from other donors' samples. The CDR3 loop is CASSNFSGNTIYF. The CDR3 DNA reads as TGTGCCAGCTCGAACTTCTCTGGAAACACCATATATTTT. The variable domain in full, completed from reference TRBV18 and TRBJ1-3, reads NAGVMQNPRHLVRRRGQEARLRCSPMKGHSHVYWYRQLPEEGLKFMVYLQKENIIDESGMPKERFSAEFPKEGPSILRIQQVVRGDSAAYFCASSNFSGNTIYFGEGSWLTVV.